The sequence of this TCR beta chain was determined in a study of brain T cells in children with intractable seizures. TCRdb's table, derived via immunoSEQ multiplex PCR, lists solely in-frame clones and lacks some. This sample has about 350,000 clones, with more than 85% found just once. Study conclusions and caveats: Pre- and post-surgery blood differed in depth, so pre-surgery absences may be undersampling.

For this clone: What it recognizes is unknown.

V lost 6 bases and J lost 9; bases outside the gene matches: 9. This CDR3 contains 16 residues. Germline V gives CDR1 SNHLY, CDR2 FYNNEI. The sample's time point: blood from clinic visit 5 months post-surgery; TSC patient then seizure free. At least one anti-epileptic drug was given before surgery. The genes are TRBV2 and TRBJ2-1; TRBD2 aligns across 15 bases. The sequencing used peripheral blood, collected around 5 months after surgery. The TCR comes from a boy in the first two years of life with tuberous sclerosis and intractable seizures. The CDR3 bases are TGTGCCAGCAGCATGGGACTAGCGGGAGGTGCCGCTGAGCAGTTCTTC. Amino acids: CASSMGLAGGAAEQFF.